This is a list of T cell receptor beta chains from one sample in a study of regulatory T cells in long-lasting Graves disease. Each CDR3 protein gets one entry after TCRdb re-called the multiplex PCR reads with MiXCR. This table has 650,000 to 850,000 distinct CDR3 sequences, 25% to 35% appearing once. The input for sequencing was peripheral blood mononuclear cells (PBMCs), taken when the disease was refractory, from a patient treated with antithyroid drugs. The receptors were gathered from a female donor with Graves disease. Both conserved end residues are part of each CDR3. Fields, in order: J gene, clone size, D gene, V gene, CDR3 DNA, CDR3 protein. The D gene is left open where the match is weak. The listing skips clone size in some rows; elsewhere it reads once, few, many or a size class.

j_call: TRBJ1-1; clone_size: -; d_call: TRBD1; v_call: TRBV20-1; cdr3_nt: TGCAGTGCTGGGGACAGGGGGGGCACTGAAGCTTTCTTT; cdr3_aa: CSAGDRGGTEAFF
j_call: TRBJ1-2; clone_size: -; d_call: -; v_call: TRBV30; cdr3_nt: TGTGCCTGGAGGCCGGGCCGCTATGGCTACACCTTC; cdr3_aa: CAWRPGRYGYTF
j_call: TRBJ2-7; clone_size: few; d_call: -; v_call: TRBV5-1; cdr3_nt: TGCGCCAGCAGCTTGGAGTACGGGGCCTACGAGCAGTACTTC; cdr3_aa: CASSLEYGAYEQYF
j_call: TRBJ1-2; clone_size: many; d_call: -; v_call: TRBV12-3/TRBV12-4; cdr3_nt: TGTGCCAGCAGTTTAAGGGACCTAAAGAACCATGGCTACACCTTC; cdr3_aa: CASSLRDLKNHGYTF
j_call: TRBJ2-7; clone_size: many; d_call: TRBD2; v_call: TRBV11-2; cdr3_nt: TGTGCCAGCAGCTTCGGGACTAGCGGGGGCTACGAGCAGTACTTC; cdr3_aa: CASSFGTSGGYEQYF
j_call: TRBJ1-2; clone_size: -; d_call: -; v_call: TRBV20-1; cdr3_nt: TGCAGTGCTAGAAGCCTCCACTATGGCTACACCTTC; cdr3_aa: CSARSLHYGYTF
j_call: TRBJ2-2; clone_size: -; d_call: -; v_call: TRBV6-1; cdr3_nt: TGTGCCAGCAAGAGTGTCGGGGAGCTGTTTTTT; cdr3_aa: CASKSVGELFF
j_call: TRBJ1-5; clone_size: -; d_call: -; v_call: TRBV28; cdr3_nt: TGTGCCAGCAGTTTAATGGCAGACAATGGACGGGATCAGCCCCAGCATTTT; cdr3_aa: CASSLMADNGRDQPQHF
j_call: TRBJ1-1; clone_size: many; d_call: TRBD1; v_call: TRBV12-3/TRBV12-4; cdr3_nt: TGTGCCAGCAGTAGGACAGGAGCGTCAAACACTGAAGCTTTCTTT; cdr3_aa: CASSRTGASNTEAFF
j_call: TRBJ2-7; clone_size: many; d_call: -; v_call: TRBV2; cdr3_nt: TGTGCCAGCAGTGGGGAGACACCAAGAGAGCAGTACTTC; cdr3_aa: CASSGETPREQYF
j_call: TRBJ1-1; clone_size: -; d_call: -; v_call: TRBV12-5; cdr3_nt: TGTGCTAGTGGTTTTTCAGGGTTGGAAGCTTTCTTT; cdr3_aa: CASGFSGLEAFF
j_call: TRBJ1-1; clone_size: many; d_call: -; v_call: TRBV28; cdr3_nt: TGTGCCAGCAGGAATACACCGAACACTGAAGCTTTCTTT; cdr3_aa: CASRNTPNTEAFF
j_call: TRBJ1-1; clone_size: once; d_call: -; v_call: TRBV5-1; cdr3_nt: TGCGCCAGCAGCTCCACGACAGCGCCGAACACTGAAGCTTTCTTT; cdr3_aa: CASSSTTAPNTEAFF
j_call: TRBJ1-1; clone_size: few; d_call: -; v_call: TRBV6-1; cdr3_nt: TGTGCCAGCACCGCACTGGGGAACACTGAAGCTTTCTTT; cdr3_aa: CASTALGNTEAFF
j_call: TRBJ2-7; clone_size: -; d_call: -; v_call: TRBV30; cdr3_nt: TGTGCCTGGAGTGAGGGGTTCTACTCCTACGAGCAGTACTTC; cdr3_aa: CAWSEGFYSYEQYF
j_call: TRBJ2-5; clone_size: -; d_call: -; v_call: TRBV7-9; cdr3_nt: TGTGCCAGCAGCTTAGGGTCAACCGGGACATACATAGAGACCCAGTACTTC; cdr3_aa: CASSLGSTGTYIETQYF
j_call: TRBJ2-5; clone_size: few; d_call: -; v_call: TRBV6-1; cdr3_nt: TGTGCCAGCAGCCCTTCCCTGGGATCAGGGGAGACCCAGTACTTC; cdr3_aa: CASSPSLGSGETQYF
j_call: TRBJ1-1; clone_size: -; d_call: -; v_call: TRBV19; cdr3_nt: TGTGCCAGTAGTCATACCGCCGGTGGTACTGAAGCTTTCTTT; cdr3_aa: CASSHTAGGTEAFF
j_call: TRBJ1-1; clone_size: few; d_call: -; v_call: TRBV19; cdr3_nt: TGTGCCAGCACCCCCCTTGGAGGGGTCACTGAAGCTTTCTTT; cdr3_aa: CASTPLGGVTEAFF
j_call: TRBJ2-2; clone_size: -; d_call: -; v_call: TRBV19; cdr3_nt: TGTGCCAGTAGTATATTTTCCGGGACACGTAACACCGGGGAGCTGTTTTTT; cdr3_aa: CASSIFSGTRNTGELFF
j_call: TRBJ2-5; clone_size: few; d_call: -; v_call: TRBV13; cdr3_nt: TGTGCCAGCAGCTCCCCCGAGACTACCCGAGAGACCCAGTACTTC; cdr3_aa: CASSSPETTRETQYF
j_call: TRBJ2-7; clone_size: few; d_call: -; v_call: TRBV20-1; cdr3_nt: TGCAGTGCTAGACCCGCGGACGTTAGGCGGATACAATACGAGCAGTACTTC; cdr3_aa: CSARPADVRRIQYEQYF
j_call: TRBJ2-3; clone_size: -; d_call: TRBD1; v_call: TRBV18; cdr3_nt: TGTGCCAGCTCACCACGACAGGGGGGCACAGATACGCAGTATTTT; cdr3_aa: CASSPRQGGTDTQYF
j_call: TRBJ1-1; clone_size: few; d_call: TRBD1; v_call: TRBV19; cdr3_nt: TGTGCCAGCAGCTCAAGACAGGGAGCCTACACTGAAGCTTTCTTT; cdr3_aa: CASSSRQGAYTEAFF
j_call: TRBJ2-7; clone_size: -; d_call: -; v_call: TRBV2; cdr3_nt: TGTGCCAGCAGTGACGATGGACTCCCATGGGAGCAGTACTTC; cdr3_aa: CASSDDGLPWEQYF
j_call: TRBJ1-6; clone_size: many; d_call: -; v_call: TRBV12-3/TRBV12-4; cdr3_nt: TGTGCCAGCAGTTTGAGGCAGGGAGTCAATAATTCACCCCTCCACTTT; cdr3_aa: CASSLRQGVNNSPLHF
j_call: TRBJ2-7; clone_size: many; d_call: -; v_call: TRBV7-3; cdr3_nt: TGTGCCAGCAGTCTGACGACTAGTTCCGAGCAGTACTTC; cdr3_aa: CASSLTTSSEQYF
j_call: TRBJ1-1; clone_size: -; d_call: -; v_call: TRBV6-5; cdr3_nt: TGTGCCAGCAGTTACTCGGGGTATGCTGAAGCTTTCTTT; cdr3_aa: CASSYSGYAEAFF
j_call: TRBJ1-6; clone_size: -; d_call: -; v_call: TRBV5-1; cdr3_nt: TGCGCCAGCAGCGCTGCCCCGGGGGTTGATAATTCACCCCTCCACTTT; cdr3_aa: CASSAAPGVDNSPLHF
j_call: TRBJ2-7; clone_size: -; d_call: TRBD2; v_call: TRBV12-3/TRBV12-4; cdr3_nt: TGTGCCAGCAGCCCCAGGGGACTAGGCTACGAGCAGTACTTC; cdr3_aa: CASSPRGLGYEQYF
j_call: TRBJ2-7; clone_size: few; d_call: -; v_call: TRBV20-1; cdr3_nt: TGCAGTGTGGGCGACCCTTCCTACGAGCAGTACTTC; cdr3_aa: CSVGDPSYEQYF
j_call: TRBJ1-6; clone_size: -; d_call: TRBD1; v_call: TRBV28; cdr3_nt: TGTGCCAGCAGTTTACCGGGACAGTTATCACCCCTCCACTTT; cdr3_aa: CASSLPGQLSPLHF
j_call: TRBJ1-1; clone_size: many; d_call: -; v_call: TRBV2; cdr3_nt: TGTGCCAGCAGTCGGGACATCACTGAAGCTTTCTTT; cdr3_aa: CASSRDITEAFF
j_call: TRBJ1-2; clone_size: -; d_call: -; v_call: TRBV7-2; cdr3_nt: TGTGCCAGCAGCCGCGGAATAGCTAACTATGGCTACACCTTC; cdr3_aa: CASSRGIANYGYTF
j_call: TRBJ1-4; clone_size: -; d_call: TRBD1; v_call: TRBV30; cdr3_nt: TGTGCCTGGAGTCAAAGGACAGGAACTAATGAAAAACTGTTTTTT; cdr3_aa: CAWSQRTGTNEKLFF
j_call: TRBJ1-5; clone_size: many; d_call: -; v_call: TRBV28; cdr3_nt: TGTGCCAGCAGTTTAGATCATCACGGCCAGCCCCAGCATTTT; cdr3_aa: CASSLDHHGQPQHF
j_call: TRBJ2-2; clone_size: many; d_call: TRBD2; v_call: TRBV7-9; cdr3_nt: TGTGCCAGCAGGCCGGGACTAGCGAACACCGGGGAGCTGTTTTTT; cdr3_aa: CASRPGLANTGELFF
j_call: TRBJ2-3; clone_size: -; d_call: -; v_call: TRBV5-1; cdr3_nt: TGCGCCAGCAGCTTATACAGTCTCACAGATACGCAGTATTTT; cdr3_aa: CASSLYSLTDTQYF
j_call: TRBJ2-1; clone_size: -; d_call: TRBD2; v_call: TRBV5-1; cdr3_nt: TGCGCCAGCAGCTTGGTAGCGGGAGGGCCGCCGACCAATGAGCAGTTCTTC; cdr3_aa: CASSLVAGGPPTNEQFF
j_call: TRBJ1-2; clone_size: -; d_call: -; v_call: TRBV10-2; cdr3_nt: TGCGCCAGCAGTTCCGGGCCCCTACCCGCTCGTGGCTACACCTTC; cdr3_aa: CASSSGPLPARGYTF